This T cell receptor (beta chain) is drawn from a study of blood T cell repertoires in COVID-19 (dated by TCRdb to about 2020). About the full investigation: Samples covering the acute and convalescent phases of COVID-19 were provided by collaborators in the United States, Italy and Spain. The prospective study material was composed of cDNA or gDNA derived from T cells, B-cell-depleted T cells, or PBMCs. Deeply sampled blood TCRbeta repertoires from subjects exposed to, actively infected with, or recovered from COVID-19 were included in the dataset. The repertoires were released in a freely available public database intended as a resource for research on the immune response to SARS-CoV-2. The samples were drawn from two sources: the first 160 participants of the ongoing ImmuneRACE study, and 1,000 to 1,500 subjects contributed by 6 global collaborators. Sample metadata almost always included a de-identified subject ID, COVID-19 status, age in years and sex. HLA class I and class II types, where available, came from metadata supplied by the sample provider rather than from assay-based typing. Findings and caveats that apply to the study as a whole: The amount of clinical and demographic metadata varied by source and participant and was provided uncurated.

On this clone itself: This receptor's antigen is unknown. Nothing much larger sits one base from this clone, and base qualities are not available.

TCRbeta CDR3 regions were amplified from genomic DNA by means of the immunoSEQ Assay, a bias-controlled multiplex PCR. In the source study's methods: Nucleated cell counts per sample were estimated from amplification of reference gene primers within the assay. To quantify the absolute abundance of each unique TCRbeta CDR3 rearrangement, sequence reads were collapsed and filtered. Productive Simpson clonality was computed per sample as the square root of Simpson's diversity index over productive rearrangements. The clones in this table, taken by TCRdb from immuneACCESS, are in-frame only. Not every clone is retained; where verified, under half of the shortfall comes from an unresolved V gene, and the cause of the rest is unknown. V, J and clone size reflect that table, while D and trimming were determined from the DNA. For this sample the table gives fewer than 75,000 clones, of which 89% were detected only once. The top ten constitute around 10% of the sample.

Each collaborating institution followed its own protocols to collect whole blood in K2EDTA tubes. For TCRbeta analysis, collaborators shipped samples in one of three forms: frozen whole blood, isolated PBMCs, or DNA extracted from either of those sample types. V loses 3 bases of germline sequence and J loses 2 bases, and the interval between the two ends is 4 bases. The germline V gene (reference sequence) specifies SEHNR as CDR1 and FQNEAQ as CDR2. Including the terminal cysteine and phenylalanine, the CDR3 comprises 12 residues. The only DNA kept is the CDR3, 36 bases in frame from the first base.

The chain uses TRBV7-9 and TRBJ2-5, with the D gene call left open. The sequence was obtained from an elderly man with acute or convalescent COVID-19. What was sequenced was peripheral blood. The CDR3 reads as follows: CASSFSQETQYF. The DNA sequence reads TGTGCCAGCAGCTTTTCTCAAGAGACCCAGTACTTC.